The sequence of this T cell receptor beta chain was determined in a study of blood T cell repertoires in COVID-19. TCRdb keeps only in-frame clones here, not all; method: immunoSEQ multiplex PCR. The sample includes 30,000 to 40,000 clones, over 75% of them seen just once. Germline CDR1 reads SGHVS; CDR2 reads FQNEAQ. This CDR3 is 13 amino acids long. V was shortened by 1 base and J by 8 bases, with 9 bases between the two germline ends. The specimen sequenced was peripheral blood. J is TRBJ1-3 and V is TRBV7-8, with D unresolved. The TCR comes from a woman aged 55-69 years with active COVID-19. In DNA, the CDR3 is TGTGCCAGCAGCTTAGTAGTTCAGGACACCATATATTTT. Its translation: CASSLVVQDTIYF.